This TCR beta chain is drawn from a study of Ad26.COV2.S vaccination and SARS-CoV-2 variants. Study-level points and caveats: Breadth measured for non-spike TCRs was similar across vaccine and placebo recipients. Individuals receiving vaccine had higher spike-specific TCR breadth than placebo recipients did.

The CDR3 has 11 amino acids. Germline V gene sequence: CDR1 SGHVS, CDR2 FNYEAQ. V lost 6 bases and J 2 bases, leaving 4 bases between the germline ends. This sample's treatment: roughly 20 received Ad26.COV2.S at low or high dose, single or two shots; 5 received placebo; per-sample allocation not given. Samples were taken on day 63 after the first vaccine or placebo injection. Boston provided a donor who was an adult aged 18-55 years. Profiling relied on immunoSEQ multiplex PCR, and the TCRdb table lists in-frame clones only, not all of them. The sample records 300,000 to 350,000 clones, roughly 90% being singletons. As to this clone: Its antigen is not identified.

This sequence joins TRBV7-6 and TRBJ2-5, with unresolved D. The sequence derives from a person between 18 and 60 years old who received the Ad26.COV2.S COVID-19 vaccine or a placebo. The specimen comprised peripheral blood, sampled in a trial of Ad26.COV2.S vaccine versus placebo. CDR3 sequence: CASSPQETQYF. The CDR3 region has the DNA TGTGCCAGCAGTCCTCAAGAGACCCAGTACTTC.